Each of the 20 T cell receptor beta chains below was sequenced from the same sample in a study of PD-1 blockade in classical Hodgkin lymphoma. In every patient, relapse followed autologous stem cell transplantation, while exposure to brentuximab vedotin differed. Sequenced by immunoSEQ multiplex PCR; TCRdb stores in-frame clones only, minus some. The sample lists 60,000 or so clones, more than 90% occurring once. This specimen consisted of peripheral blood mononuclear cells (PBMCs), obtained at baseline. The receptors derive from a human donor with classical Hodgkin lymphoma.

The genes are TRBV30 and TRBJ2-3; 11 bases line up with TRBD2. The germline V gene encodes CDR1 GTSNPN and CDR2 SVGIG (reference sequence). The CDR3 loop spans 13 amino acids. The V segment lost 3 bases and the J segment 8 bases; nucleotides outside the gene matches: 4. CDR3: CAWRIAGGVTQYF. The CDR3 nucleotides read TGTGCCTGGAGAATAGCGGGAGGGGTTACGCAGTATTTT.

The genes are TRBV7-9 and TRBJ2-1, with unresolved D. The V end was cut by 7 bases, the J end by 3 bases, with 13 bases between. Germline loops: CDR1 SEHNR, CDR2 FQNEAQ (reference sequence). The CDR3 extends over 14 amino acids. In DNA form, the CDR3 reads TGTGCCAGCAACTCGATGGCAGGCTACAATGAGCAGTTCTTC. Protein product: CASNSMAGYNEQFF.

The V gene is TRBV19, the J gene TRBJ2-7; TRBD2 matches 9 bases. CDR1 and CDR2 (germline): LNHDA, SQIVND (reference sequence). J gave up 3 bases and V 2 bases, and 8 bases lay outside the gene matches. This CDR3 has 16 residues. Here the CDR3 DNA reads TGTGCCAGTAGTATATGGGCCGGGACTAGCTTCTACGAGCAGTACTTC. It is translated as CASSIWAGTSFYEQYF.

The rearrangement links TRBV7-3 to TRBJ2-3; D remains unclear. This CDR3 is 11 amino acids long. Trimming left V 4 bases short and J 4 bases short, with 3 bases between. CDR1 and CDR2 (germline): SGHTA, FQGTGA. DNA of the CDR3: TGTGCCAGCAGCTACTCAGATACGCAGTATTTT. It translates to CASSYSDTQYF.

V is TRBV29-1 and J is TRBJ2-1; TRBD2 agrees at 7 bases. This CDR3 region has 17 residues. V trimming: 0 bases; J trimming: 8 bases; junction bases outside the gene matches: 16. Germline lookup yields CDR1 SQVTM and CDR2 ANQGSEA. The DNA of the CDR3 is TGCAGCGTTGAAGATGCTGGGTACGGCGGGAGAGGGGATGAGCAGTTCTTC. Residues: CSVEDAGYGGRGDEQFF.

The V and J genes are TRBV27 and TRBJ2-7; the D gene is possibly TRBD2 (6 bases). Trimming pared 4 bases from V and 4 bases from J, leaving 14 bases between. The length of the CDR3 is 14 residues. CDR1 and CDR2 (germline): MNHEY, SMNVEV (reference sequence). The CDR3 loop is CASSSYGSGYEQYF. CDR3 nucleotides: TGTGCCAGCAGTTCATACGGGAGCGGATACGAGCAGTACTTC.

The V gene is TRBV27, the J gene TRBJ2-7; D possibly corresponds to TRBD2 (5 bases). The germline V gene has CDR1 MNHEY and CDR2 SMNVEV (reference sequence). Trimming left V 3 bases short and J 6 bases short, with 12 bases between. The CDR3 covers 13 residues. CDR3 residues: CASSFYREGEQYF. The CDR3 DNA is TGTGCCAGCAGTTTCTACCGGGAAGGCGAGCAGTACTTC.

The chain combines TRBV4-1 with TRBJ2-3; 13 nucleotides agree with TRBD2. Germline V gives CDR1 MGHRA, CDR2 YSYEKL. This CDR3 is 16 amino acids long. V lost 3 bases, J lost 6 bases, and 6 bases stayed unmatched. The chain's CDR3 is CASSHRTSGSPDTQYF. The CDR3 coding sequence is TGCGCCAGCAGCCATAGGACTAGCGGGAGTCCCGATACGCAGTATTTT.

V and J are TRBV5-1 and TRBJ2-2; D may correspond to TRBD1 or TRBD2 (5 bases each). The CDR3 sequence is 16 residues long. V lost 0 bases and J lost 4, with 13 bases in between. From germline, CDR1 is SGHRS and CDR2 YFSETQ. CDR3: CASSLGSGTATGELFF. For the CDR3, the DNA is TGCGCCAGCAGCTTGGGCTCTGGGACGGCCACCGGGGAGCTGTTTTTT.

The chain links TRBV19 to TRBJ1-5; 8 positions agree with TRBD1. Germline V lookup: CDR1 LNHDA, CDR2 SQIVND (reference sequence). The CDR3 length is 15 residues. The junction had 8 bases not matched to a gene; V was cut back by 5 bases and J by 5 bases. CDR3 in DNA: TGTGCCAGTAGTGGAGGACAGGGAGGGCATCAGCCCCAGCATTTT. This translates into CASSGGQGGHQPQHF.

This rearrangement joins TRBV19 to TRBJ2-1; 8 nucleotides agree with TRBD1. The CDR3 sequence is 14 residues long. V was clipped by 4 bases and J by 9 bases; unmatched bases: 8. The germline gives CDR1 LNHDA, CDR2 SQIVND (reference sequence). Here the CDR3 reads CASSRTGLGREQFF. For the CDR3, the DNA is TGTGCCAGTAGTAGGACAGGGTTGGGTCGTGAGCAGTTCTTC.

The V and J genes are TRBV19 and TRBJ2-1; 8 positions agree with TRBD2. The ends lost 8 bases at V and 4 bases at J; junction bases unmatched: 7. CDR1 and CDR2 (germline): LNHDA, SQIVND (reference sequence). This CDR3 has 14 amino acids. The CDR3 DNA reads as TGTGCCAGTTGGACTAGCCAAAGTTACAATGAGCAGTTCTTC. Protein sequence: CASWTSQSYNEQFF. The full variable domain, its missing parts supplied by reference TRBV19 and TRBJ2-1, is DGGITQSPKYLFRKEGQNVTLSCEQNLNHDAMYWYRQDPGQGLRLIYYSQIVNDFQKGDIAEGYSVSREKKESFPLTVTSAQKNPTAFYLCASWTSQSYNEQFFGPGTRLTVL.

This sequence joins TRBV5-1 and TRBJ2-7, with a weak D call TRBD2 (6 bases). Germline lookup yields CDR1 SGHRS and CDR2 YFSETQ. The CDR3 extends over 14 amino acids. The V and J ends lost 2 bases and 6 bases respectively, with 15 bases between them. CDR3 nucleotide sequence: TGCGCCAGCAGCTTAACGCGGGGAACGTTCGAGCAGTACTTC. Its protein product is CASSLTRGTFEQYF.

CDR3 bases: TGCGCCAGCAGCTTGGATCCAGGAAACTATGGCTACACCTTC. Translated, it gives CASSLDPGNYGYTF. This chain connects TRBV5-1 to TRBJ1-2; D is unresolved. In germline, CDR1 is SGHRS, CDR2 YFSETQ. Trimming removed 0 bases at V and 2 bases at J, with 8 bases between. This CDR3 region has 14 residues. Filled out from reference TRBV5-1 and TRBJ1-2, the complete variable domain reads KAGVTQTPRYLIKTRGQQVTLSCSPISGHRSVSWYQQTPGQGLQFLFEYFSETQRNKGNFPGRFSGRQFSNSRSEMNVSTLELGDSALYLCASSLDPGNYGYTFGSGTRLTVV.

This CDR3 is CARRRLYGGFFICYGYTF. The CDR3 coding sequence is TGTGCCAGACGCAGACTTTATGGGGGGTTCTTTATTTGTTATGGCTACACCTTC. The chain is built from TRBV5-3 and TRBJ1-2, with D perhaps TRBD1 (5 bases). TRBV5-3 is identified as an open reading frame with a role that is uncertain. The CDR3 is made up of 18 amino acids. Between the trimmed V and J ends, which lost 7 bases and 5 bases, there was a span of 30 bases.

The CDR3 is CSVGGTGSYEQYF. In DNA form, the CDR3 reads TGCAGCGTTGGCGGGACAGGGTCCTACGAGCAGTACTTC. The chain joins TRBV29-1 to TRBJ2-7; 9 bases are a match to TRBD1. The CDR3 has 13 amino acids. The germline V gene encodes CDR1 SQVTM and CDR2 ANQGSEA. V lost 4 bases, J lost 1 base, and 2 bases stayed unmatched.

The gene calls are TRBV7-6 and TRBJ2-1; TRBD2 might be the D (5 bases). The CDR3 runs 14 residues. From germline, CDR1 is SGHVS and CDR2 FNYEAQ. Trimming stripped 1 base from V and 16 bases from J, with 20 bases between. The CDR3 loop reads CASSLEVYGEPDFF. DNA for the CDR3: TGTGCCAGCAGCTTAGAGGTGTATGGGGAGCCGGATTTCTTC.

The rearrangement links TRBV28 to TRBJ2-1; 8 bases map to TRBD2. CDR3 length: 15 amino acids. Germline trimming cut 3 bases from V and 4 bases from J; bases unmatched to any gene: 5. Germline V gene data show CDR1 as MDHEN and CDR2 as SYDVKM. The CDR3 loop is CASSFELAVYNEQFF. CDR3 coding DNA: TGTGCCAGCAGTTTTGAACTAGCGGTTTACAATGAGCAGTTCTTC.

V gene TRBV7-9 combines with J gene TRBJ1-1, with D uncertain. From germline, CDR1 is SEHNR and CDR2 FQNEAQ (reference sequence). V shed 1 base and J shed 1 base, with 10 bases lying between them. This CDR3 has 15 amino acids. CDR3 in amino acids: CASSLDTWKNTEAFF. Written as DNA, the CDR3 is TGTGCCAGCAGCTTAGATACGTGGAAGAACACTGAAGCTTTCTTT. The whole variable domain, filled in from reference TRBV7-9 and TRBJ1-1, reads DTGVSQNPRHKITKRGQNVTFRCDPISEHNRLYWYRQTLGQGPEFLTYFQNEAQLEKSRLLSDRFSAERPKGSFSTLEIQRTEQGDSAMYLCASSLDTWKNTEAFFGQGTRLTVV.

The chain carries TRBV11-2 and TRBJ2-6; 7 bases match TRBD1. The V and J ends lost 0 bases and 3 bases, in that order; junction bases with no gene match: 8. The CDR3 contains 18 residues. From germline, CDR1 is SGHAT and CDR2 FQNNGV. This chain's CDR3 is CASSLDLTGASGANVLTF. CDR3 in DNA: TGTGCCAGCAGCTTAGATCTAACAGGGGCCAGTGGGGCCAACGTCCTGACTTTC.